This entry is about one T cell receptor (beta chain). The target antigen is unknown. The data originate from a study of glioma-infiltrating T cells after dendritic cell vaccination. Whole-study context: Dendritic cell vaccine was injected intradermally three times, biweekly.

Germline V gene lookup returns CDR1 SGHNT and CDR2 YYREEE (reference sequence). The CDR3 contains 15 residues. Germline trimming cut 0 bases from V and 11 bases from J; bases unmatched to any gene: 7. Findings and limits, study-wide: Patients with more pretreatment TILs had longer time to progression and survival.

Time point of the sample: after dendritic cell vaccination, including at tumor progression/relapse. Input was approximately 2.1 ug genomic DNA, or all available if less. The PCR used 60 V beta and 13 J beta primers. The protocol was immunoSEQ multiplex PCR, while the TCRdb copy is restricted to in-frame clones and leaves out a portion. The profile shows tens of thousands of clones, around nine tenths of them singletons. Sequencing was performed on blood, taken after dendritic cell vaccination. The source is a human donor with glioblastoma. V gene TRBV5-4 combines with J gene TRBJ2-6; the match to TRBD1 covers 8 bases. CDR3 DNA sequence: TGTGCCAGCAGCTTGGCCTTCAGGGGGCTCCACGTCCTGACTTTC. Encoded protein: CASSLAFRGLHVLTF. Variable domain in full (rest from reference TRBV5-4 and TRBJ2-6): ETGVTQSPTHLIKTRGQQVTLRCSSQSGHNTVSWYQQALGQGPQFIFQYYREEENGRGNFPPRFSGLQFPNYSSELNVNALELDDSALYLCASSLAFRGLHVLTFGAGSRLTVL.